Listed below are T cell receptor beta chains from one sample, sequenced in a study of cytomegalovirus exposure and HLA in healthy donors. Repertoires were generated with immunoSEQ multiplex PCR, while TCRdb's copy carries only in-frame clones and drops some. The table records under 200,000 clones, approximately 83% of them present only once. Source material: PBMCs. These receptors all stem from a man aged 18 to 29 in good health and CMV-seropositive. Both conserved end residues are part of each CDR3. Each record gives: J gene, D gene, V gene, CDR3 protein. A D gene is named only where the DNA matches it firmly.

TRBJ2-1 | TRBD2 | TRBV11-2 | CASSRSGGGSYNEQFF
TRBJ2-5 | - | TRBV5-1 | CASSMAGYVETQYF
TRBJ2-7 | TRBD1 | TRBV18 | CASSPRGGDRYEQYF
TRBJ2-7 | - | TRBV14 | CASSQDRAGEQYF
TRBJ1-1 | - | TRBV7-2 | CASSSLGGLMTEAFF
TRBJ2-2 | - | TRBV10-1 | CASSESRGFNTGELFF
TRBJ1-4 | - | TRBV6-1 | CASTGGPATNEKLFF
TRBJ2-1 | TRBD1 | TRBV4-3 | CASSQDGTGNYNEQFF
TRBJ2-4 | TRBD1 | TRBV5-1 | CASSLSGQGAFDGVAQYF
TRBJ2-2 | - | TRBV28 | CASSLRGSTGELFF
TRBJ1-2 | - | TRBV6-5 | CASSYSNLGGGGYTF
TRBJ2-4 | - | TRBV21-1 | CASSKKTSGGAKNIQYF
TRBJ1-4 | - | TRBV7-8 | CASSLGVGGNEKLFF
TRBJ2-3 | TRBD2 | TRBV5-1 | CASSSYQGLAGASTDTQYF
TRBJ2-2 | - | TRBV7-8 | CASSLWGANTGELFF
TRBJ1-6 | - | TRBV9 | CASSQGDSPLHF
TRBJ2-7 | TRBD1 | TRBV7-7 | CASSLTLDRVDEQYF
TRBJ1-3 | - | TRBV5-1 | CASSLQDSGNTIYF
TRBJ2-4 | - | TRBV7-2 | CASSLGFRGGLDIQYF
TRBJ2-1 | TRBD1 | TRBV7-9 | CASSMTGDEQFF
TRBJ2-4 | TRBD2 | TRBV7-2 | CASSLAGGAKNIQYF
TRBJ2-2 | - | TRBV5-4 | CASSPGTNTGELFF
TRBJ1-5 | - | TRBV4-3 | CASSQEDKYSNQPQHF
TRBJ1-6 | - | TRBV19 | CASSMDRGSPLHF
TRBJ1-6 | TRBD1 | TRBV19 | CASSILDRDNSPLHF
TRBJ1-1 | - | TRBV10-2 | CASSRGLEAFF
TRBJ2-7 | TRBD1 | TRBV23-1 | CASSQGQESGYEQYF
TRBJ2-1 | TRBD2 | TRBV7-9 | CASSLGGRTSGDEQFF
TRBJ2-2 | - | TRBV7-9 | CASSLGLPLTGELFF
TRBJ1-1 | TRBD1 | TRBV11-2 | CASSVGQGNTEAFF
TRBJ2-6 | - | TRBV4-3 | CASSQDAGLSGANVLTF
TRBJ1-6 | - | TRBV7-9 | CASSPSSGSPLHF
TRBJ2-2 | - | TRBV2 | CASSLDSFTGELFF
TRBJ2-3 | - | TRBV13 | CASSLRAVGQITDTQYF
TRBJ1-5 | - | TRBV27 | CASSFSGSNQPQHF
TRBJ1-1 | TRBD1 | TRBV5-1 | CASSITGAGNTEAFF
TRBJ2-7 | TRBD1 | TRBV7-9 | CASSSPPGQGHEQYF
TRBJ1-5 | TRBD1 | TRBV19 | CASHTDRGRGQPQHF
TRBJ1-2 | TRBD1 | TRBV7-2 | CASSFGQEGGYTF
TRBJ2-3 | TRBD2 | TRBV10-3 | CAISVPSGDFVDTQYF
TRBJ1-3 | - | TRBV6-5 | CATQGTSSGNTIYF
TRBJ2-1 | - | TRBV2 | CASSEGPGGLKFF
TRBJ2-7 | - | TRBV11-2 | CASSLSQGPYEQYF
TRBJ1-2 | TRBD1 | TRBV7-2 | CASSLRTGSQANYGYTF
TRBJ2-7 | - | TRBV7-9 | CASSLRGSYEQYF
TRBJ2-3 | TRBD2 | TRBV19 | CASGTSGTDTQYF
TRBJ2-3 | - | TRBV11-2 | CASSTYTDTQYF
TRBJ2-1 | TRBD2 | TRBV10-3 | CAISAMGGGFDEQFF
TRBJ2-5 | - | TRBV4-3 | CASSQDLGSLAWAQYF
TRBJ1-2 | - | TRBV5-6 | CASSLDGPNYGYTF
TRBJ1-2 | - | TRBV7-8 | CASSPRTQARAGYGYTF
TRBJ1-6 | - | TRBV5-4 | CASSYTESYNSPLHF
TRBJ2-7 | TRBD1 | TRBV5-4 | CASRYQGARDYEQYF
TRBJ1-2 | TRBD1 | TRBV7-9 | CASSLSWDREEGYTF
TRBJ1-5 | - | TRBV7-8 | CASSLGRQGLQPQHF
TRBJ1-2 | - | TRBV5-6 | CASRNILVYGYTF
TRBJ1-5 | - | TRBV5-6 | CASSGGGRGNQPQHF
TRBJ2-1 | TRBD2 | TRBV7-6 | CASSLVVAGGKSSYNEQFF
TRBJ2-3 | TRBD2 | TRBV5-1 | CASQRGGSTDTQYF